This passage covers 14 T cell receptor beta chains from one sample sequenced in a study of OX40 agonist ivuxolimab in advanced cancers. Profiled with immunoSEQ multiplex PCR; TCRdb holds only in-frame clones, not every one. The sample records around 9,900 clones, roughly three quarters being singletons. Source: CD4+ or CD8+ T cells sorted from blood, taken in a trial of the OX40 agonist ivuxolimab. These receptor sequences come from an adult with an advanced solid tumor such as melanoma, head and neck, liver or kidney cancer.

The J gene is TRBJ2-3, the V gene TRBV5-1; no clear D. The CDR3 consists of 16 residues. V was shortened by 1 base and J by 0 bases, with 12 bases between the two germline ends. Germline V lookup: CDR1 SGHRS, CDR2 YFSETQ. CDR3 loop: CASSLWEASSTDTQYF. Written as DNA, the CDR3 is TGCGCCAGCAGCTTGTGGGAAGCCAGTAGCACAGATACGCAGTATTTT. The complete variable domain, with remaining parts taken from reference TRBV5-1 and TRBJ2-3, reads KAGVTQTPRYLIKTRGQQVTLSCSPISGHRSVSWYQQTPGQGLQFLFEYFSETQRNKGNFPGRFSGRQFSNSRSEMNVSTLELGDSALYLCASSLWEASSTDTQYFGPGTRLTVL.

V usage is TRBV7-9 and J usage is TRBJ2-1, with D uncertain. The germline gives CDR1 SEHNR, CDR2 FQNEAQ (reference sequence). V was trimmed by 3 bases and J by 2 bases, leaving 8 bases between them. CDR3 length: 14 amino acids. The CDR3 DNA follows: TGTGCCAGCAGCTTTTTAGGGCCCTACAATGAGCAGTTCTTC. Translating gives CASSFLGPYNEQFF.

The V gene is TRBV11-2, the J gene TRBJ1-1; D unresolved. From germline, CDR1 is SGHAT and CDR2 FQNNGV. The CDR3 runs to 13 residues. Trimming removed 3 bases at V and 1 base at J, with 6 bases between. This CDR3 is CASSFTANTEAFF. The CDR3, as DNA: TGTGCCAGCAGCTTCACAGCGAACACTGAAGCTTTCTTT.

This chain links TRBV19 with TRBJ2-5; tentatively, D is TRBD1 (5 bases). This CDR3 has 17 amino acids. Germline V CDR1 and CDR2: LNHDA, SQIVND (reference sequence). Trimming took off 3 bases at V and 5 bases at J, with 22 bases between the two ends. The CDR3 spells CASSMRLYLGESETQYF. CDR3 nucleotides: TGTGCCAGTAGTATGAGGTTGTACCTAGGGGAAAGCGAGACCCAGTACTTC.

This clone was seen more than once but under ten times. The chain has TRBV11-3 and TRBJ1-1; D is unresolved. This CDR3 is 13 amino acids long. The ends were cut back, 7 bases at V and 7 bases at J, with 16 bases in the middle. Germline lookup yields CDR1 SGHNT and CDR2 YENEEA. CDR3 residues: CASNRHSRLEAFF. CDR3 DNA: TGTGCCAGCAACCGACATAGCCGACTTGAAGCTTTCTTT.

This clone appeared a few times. This chain connects TRBV4-1 to TRBJ2-5, with D possibly matching TRBD1 (7 bases). Trimming took off 0 bases at V and 9 bases at J, with 20 bases between the two ends. The CDR3 has 16 amino acids. Germline loops: CDR1 MGHRA, CDR2 YSYEKL. Written as DNA, the CDR3 is TGCGCCAGCAGCCAAGACATGGCAGGGGGGCTGGGGGCCCAGTACTTC. As protein: CASSQDMAGGLGAQYF.

The V and J genes are TRBV4-3 and TRBJ1-1; 10 nucleotides agree with TRBD1. The J segment lost 4 bases and the V segment lost 0 bases, leaving 8 bases of the junction unmatched. Germline V lookup: CDR1 LGHNA, CDR2 YSLEER. This CDR3 has 17 residues. The CDR3 nucleotides read TGCGCCAGCAGCCAAGATCGGTGGACAGGGGGAATCACTGAAGCTTTCTTT. Protein product: CASSQDRWTGGITEAFF.

The gene calls are TRBV14 and TRBJ2-3; TRBD2 matches at 7 bases. V trimming: 3 bases; J trimming: 6 bases; junction bases outside the gene matches: 9. Germline V lookup: CDR1 SGHDN, CDR2 FVKESK. This CDR3 region has 15 residues. The CDR3 coding sequence is TGTGCCAGCAGCCATGGGGGGGATGATTTGGATACGCAGTATTTT. Protein: CASSHGGDDLDTQYF.

This chain links TRBV5-8 with TRBJ2-1; maybe TRBD2 (5 bases). The CDR3 consists of 15 residues. Trimming pared 4 bases from V and 7 bases from J, leaving 18 bases between. Germline V gene sequence: CDR1 SGHTS, CDR2 YDEGEE. DNA of the CDR3: TGTGCCAGCAGCAAGCCGAGAGGGTGGCAGAATGAGCAGTTCTTC. Translating gives CASSKPRGWQNEQFF.

V gene TRBV7-9 combines with J gene TRBJ2-3, with 8 bases identical to TRBD2. Trimming took 1 base from V and 1 from J; bases not matched to a gene: 7. Per the germline V gene, CDR1 is SEHNR and CDR2 is FQNEAQ (reference sequence). The CDR3 contains 17 residues. The CDR3 sequence: CASSLGFSGGGTDTQYF. The DNA for the CDR3 is TGTGCCAGCAGCTTAGGTTTTTCCGGGGGGGGCACAGATACGCAGTATTTT. The full variable domain, completed using reference TRBV7-9 and TRBJ2-3, is DTGVSQNPRHKITKRGQNVTFRCDPISEHNRLYWYRQTLGQGPEFLTYFQNEAQLEKSRLLSDRFSAERPKGSFSTLEIQRTEQGDSAMYLCASSLGFSGGGTDTQYFGPGTRLTVL.

This clone is categorized as medium-sized. The gene calls are TRBV29-1 and TRBJ2-1; unclear D gene. Germline-derived CDR1 and CDR2 are SQVTM and ANQGSEA. Trimming left V 3 bases short and J 7 bases short, with 13 bases between. CDR3 length: 13 residues. CDR3 in DNA: TGCAGCGTTGATCTTTACAACGAGAATGAGCAGTTCTTC. Its protein is CSVDLYNENEQFF.

The rearrangement links TRBV7-9 to TRBJ2-2; D perhaps matches TRBD1 (6 bases). This CDR3 spans 15 amino acids. V was trimmed by 2 bases and J by 4 bases, leaving 11 bases between them. Germline V gene sequence: CDR1 SEHNR, CDR2 FQNEAQ (reference sequence). The CDR3 sequence: CASSLTGSATGELFF. CDR3 nucleotides: TGTGCCAGCAGCTTAACAGGGTCGGCCACCGGGGAGCTGTTTTTT. The whole variable domain, remainder taken from reference TRBV7-9 and TRBJ2-2, is DTGVSQNPRHKITKRGQNVTFRCDPISEHNRLYWYRQTLGQGPEFLTYFQNEAQLEKSRLLSDRFSAERPKGSFSTLEIQRTEQGDSAMYLCASSLTGSATGELFFGEGSRLTVL.

V usage is TRBV27 and J usage is TRBJ1-6, with D perhaps TRBD1 (5 bases). V shed 2 bases and J shed 7 bases, with 15 bases lying between them. Looked up from germline, CDR1 is MNHEY and CDR2 is SMNVEV (reference sequence). The CDR3 covers 16 residues. CDR3 DNA: TGTGCCAGCAGTTTAGCATCCGGGACGGTAAATTCACCCCTCCACTTT. It codes for CASSLASGTVNSPLHF.

V gene TRBV15 combines with J gene TRBJ2-3; D ambiguous. V dropped 4 bases and J dropped 5 bases, with 4 bases sitting between them. CDR3 length: 11 residues. CDR1 is LNHNV and CDR2 is YYDKDF in the germline V gene (reference sequence). CDR3 sequence (DNA): TGTGCCACCAGCAAGTTAGATACGCAGTATTTT. Translation gives CATSKLDTQYF.